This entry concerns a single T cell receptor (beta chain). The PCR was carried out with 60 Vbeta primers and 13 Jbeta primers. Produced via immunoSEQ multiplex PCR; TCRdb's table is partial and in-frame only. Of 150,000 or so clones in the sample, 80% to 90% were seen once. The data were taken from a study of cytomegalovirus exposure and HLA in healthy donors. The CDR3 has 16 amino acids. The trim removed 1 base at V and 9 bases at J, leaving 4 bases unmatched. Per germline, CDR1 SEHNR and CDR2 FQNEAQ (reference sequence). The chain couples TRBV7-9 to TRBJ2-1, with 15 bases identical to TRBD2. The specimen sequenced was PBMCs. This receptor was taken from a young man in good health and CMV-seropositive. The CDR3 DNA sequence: TGTGCCAGCAGCTTAGGGACTAGCGGGGGGGGGTCTGAGCAGTTCTTC. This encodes CASSLGTSGGGSEQFF.